These 12 T cell receptor beta chains originate from one sample sequenced in a study of CD8+ T cells in alopecia areata. Treatment meaning: oral pan-JAK inhibitor, 5-10 mg twice daily. cDNA serving as the sequencing template came from extracted, reverse transcribed RNA. The repertoire was sequenced with immunoSEQ multiplex PCR; TCRdb's copy has only in-frame clones and lacks some. There are 210,000 or so clones in the sample; approximately 67% occur only once, and 0.95% to 1.5% lies in the top ten. The sample here was CD4+ T cells sorted from blood, taken around week 46, from a patient treated with tofacitinib. All receptors come from a human donor with alopecia areata.

V usage is TRBV29-1 and J usage is TRBJ1-2; D gene ambiguous. The CDR3 contains 11 residues. Germline-derived CDR1 and CDR2 are SQVTM and ANQGSEA. The V end lost 7 bases, the J end lost 6 bases, and 12 bases lay between the germline ends. CDR3 residues: CSDGRADGYTF. In nucleotides, the CDR3 is TGCAGCGATGGAAGGGCGGATGGCTACACCTTC.

The chain links TRBV30 to TRBJ1-2; D might be TRBD1 (5 bases). The CDR3 runs 12 residues. V was shortened by 3 bases and J by 6 bases, with 11 bases between the two germline ends. Germline lookup yields CDR1 GTSNPN and CDR2 SVGIG (reference sequence). Here the CDR3 reads CAWSRGVDGYTF. CDR3 nucleotide sequence: TGTGCCTGGAGCAGAGGGGTTGATGGCTACACCTTC.

The chain carries TRBV6-6 and TRBJ1-1; tentatively, D is TRBD1 (6 bases). The CDR3 is 15 amino acids. CDR1 and CDR2 from the germline V gene are MNHNY and SVGAGI (reference sequence). V was clipped by 4 bases and J by 1 base, with 13 bases between them. CDR3 nucleotides: TGTGCCAGCAGTTCTCAACAGGGCGGGAACACTGAAGCTTTCTTT. It is translated as CASSSQQGGNTEAFF.

The rearrangement uses TRBV29-1 and TRBJ1-4; possible D gene TRBD1, 6 bases. V lost 6 bases and J 8 bases, leaving 13 bases between the germline ends. The V gene's germline CDR1 is SQVTM and CDR2 ANQGSEA. The CDR3 length is 12 residues. As DNA, the CDR3 is TGCAGCGTCTGGGGGGCGGACGAAAAACTGTTTTTT. Its translation is CSVWGADEKLFF. The whole variable domain, filled in from reference TRBV29-1 and TRBJ1-4, reads SAVISQKPSRDICQRGTSLTIQCQVDSQVTMMFWYRQQPGQSLTLIATANQGSEATYESGFVIDKFPISRPNLTFSTLTVSNMSPEDSSIYLCSVWGADEKLFFGSGTQLSVL.

This chain connects TRBV27 to TRBJ2-7, with D perhaps TRBD1 (6 bases). CDR1 MNHEY and CDR2 SMNVEV come from the germline V gene (reference sequence). CDR3 size: 14 residues. The V end was cut by 0 bases, the J end by 0 bases, with 6 bases between. CDR3 residues: CASSLSTGSYEQYF. For the CDR3, the DNA is TGTGCCAGCAGTTTATCGACAGGCTCCTACGAGCAGTACTTC.

The chain employs TRBV4-3 and TRBJ2-3, with TRBD1 matching 8 bases. The CDR3 is 16 residues long. Looked up from germline, CDR1 is LGHNA and CDR2 is YSLEER. The trim removed 1 base at V and 4 bases at J, leaving 7 bases unmatched. The CDR3 nucleotides are TGCGCCAGCAGCCAAGGACTCAGGGGGCATTCAGATACGCAGTATTTT. Residues: CASSQGLRGHSDTQYF.

The J gene is TRBJ1-2, the V gene TRBV11-2; 7 nucleotides agree with TRBD1. This CDR3 contains 16 residues. Germline V gives CDR1 SGHAT, CDR2 FQNNGV. With V trimmed by 3 bases and J by 8 bases, 15 bases remained unmatched. This CDR3 is CASSLGQLASLGGYTF. For the CDR3, the DNA is TGTGCCAGCAGCTTGGGACAGCTTGCGTCCCTCGGCGGCTACACCTTC.

This clone came up once. This chain links TRBV7-8 with TRBJ2-1; 9 positions agree with TRBD2. The germline V gene encodes CDR1 SGHVS and CDR2 FQNEAQ. This CDR3 has 18 amino acids. Germline trimming cut 1 base from V and 3 bases from J; bases unmatched to any gene: 10. The CDR3 loop is CASSLVHSGGSYYNEQFF. The CDR3 DNA reads as TGTGCCAGCAGCTTAGTCCATAGCGGGGGCTCGTACTACAATGAGCAGTTCTTC.

The V gene is TRBV11-2, the J gene TRBJ2-3; 9 bases agree with TRBD2. The CDR3 is made up of 17 amino acids. CDR1 SGHAT and CDR2 FQNNGV come from the germline V gene. The trim removed 1 base at V and 7 bases at J, leaving 12 bases unmatched. The CDR3 loop is CASSLVGSGGASYTQYF. The CDR3 coding sequence is TGTGCCAGCAGCTTAGTAGGTAGCGGGGGAGCGAGTTATACGCAGTATTTT.

The V and J genes are TRBV14 and TRBJ2-2; tentatively, D is TRBD1 (6 bases). Germline V gives CDR1 SGHDN, CDR2 FVKESK. V dropped 2 bases and J dropped 6 bases, with 7 bases sitting between them. This CDR3 spans 13 amino acids. Here the CDR3 DNA reads TGTGCCAGCAGCCAACAGGGGTCCGGGGAGCTGTTTTTT. Its translation is CASSQQGSGELFF.

The sample holds a few counts of this clone. The rearrangement links TRBV5-1 to TRBJ2-5, with 7 nucleotides matching TRBD1. Germline CDR1 and CDR2: SGHRS and YFSETQ. The CDR3 runs to 14 residues. V trimming: 4 bases; J trimming: 4 bases; junction bases outside the gene matches: 7. CDR3 protein: CASSQQGNGETQYF. The CDR3 coding sequence is TGCGCCAGCAGCCAACAGGGGAATGGAGAGACCCAGTACTTC.

The V gene is TRBV29-1, the J gene TRBJ1-2, with D uncertain. The germline gives CDR1 SQVTM, CDR2 ANQGSEA. V gave up 0 bases and J gave up 2 bases, with 10 bases separating them. The CDR3 has 14 amino acids. The CDR3 loop is CSVEDLVRNYGYTF. The DNA of the CDR3 is TGCAGCGTTGAAGATCTTGTCAGGAACTATGGCTACACCTTC.